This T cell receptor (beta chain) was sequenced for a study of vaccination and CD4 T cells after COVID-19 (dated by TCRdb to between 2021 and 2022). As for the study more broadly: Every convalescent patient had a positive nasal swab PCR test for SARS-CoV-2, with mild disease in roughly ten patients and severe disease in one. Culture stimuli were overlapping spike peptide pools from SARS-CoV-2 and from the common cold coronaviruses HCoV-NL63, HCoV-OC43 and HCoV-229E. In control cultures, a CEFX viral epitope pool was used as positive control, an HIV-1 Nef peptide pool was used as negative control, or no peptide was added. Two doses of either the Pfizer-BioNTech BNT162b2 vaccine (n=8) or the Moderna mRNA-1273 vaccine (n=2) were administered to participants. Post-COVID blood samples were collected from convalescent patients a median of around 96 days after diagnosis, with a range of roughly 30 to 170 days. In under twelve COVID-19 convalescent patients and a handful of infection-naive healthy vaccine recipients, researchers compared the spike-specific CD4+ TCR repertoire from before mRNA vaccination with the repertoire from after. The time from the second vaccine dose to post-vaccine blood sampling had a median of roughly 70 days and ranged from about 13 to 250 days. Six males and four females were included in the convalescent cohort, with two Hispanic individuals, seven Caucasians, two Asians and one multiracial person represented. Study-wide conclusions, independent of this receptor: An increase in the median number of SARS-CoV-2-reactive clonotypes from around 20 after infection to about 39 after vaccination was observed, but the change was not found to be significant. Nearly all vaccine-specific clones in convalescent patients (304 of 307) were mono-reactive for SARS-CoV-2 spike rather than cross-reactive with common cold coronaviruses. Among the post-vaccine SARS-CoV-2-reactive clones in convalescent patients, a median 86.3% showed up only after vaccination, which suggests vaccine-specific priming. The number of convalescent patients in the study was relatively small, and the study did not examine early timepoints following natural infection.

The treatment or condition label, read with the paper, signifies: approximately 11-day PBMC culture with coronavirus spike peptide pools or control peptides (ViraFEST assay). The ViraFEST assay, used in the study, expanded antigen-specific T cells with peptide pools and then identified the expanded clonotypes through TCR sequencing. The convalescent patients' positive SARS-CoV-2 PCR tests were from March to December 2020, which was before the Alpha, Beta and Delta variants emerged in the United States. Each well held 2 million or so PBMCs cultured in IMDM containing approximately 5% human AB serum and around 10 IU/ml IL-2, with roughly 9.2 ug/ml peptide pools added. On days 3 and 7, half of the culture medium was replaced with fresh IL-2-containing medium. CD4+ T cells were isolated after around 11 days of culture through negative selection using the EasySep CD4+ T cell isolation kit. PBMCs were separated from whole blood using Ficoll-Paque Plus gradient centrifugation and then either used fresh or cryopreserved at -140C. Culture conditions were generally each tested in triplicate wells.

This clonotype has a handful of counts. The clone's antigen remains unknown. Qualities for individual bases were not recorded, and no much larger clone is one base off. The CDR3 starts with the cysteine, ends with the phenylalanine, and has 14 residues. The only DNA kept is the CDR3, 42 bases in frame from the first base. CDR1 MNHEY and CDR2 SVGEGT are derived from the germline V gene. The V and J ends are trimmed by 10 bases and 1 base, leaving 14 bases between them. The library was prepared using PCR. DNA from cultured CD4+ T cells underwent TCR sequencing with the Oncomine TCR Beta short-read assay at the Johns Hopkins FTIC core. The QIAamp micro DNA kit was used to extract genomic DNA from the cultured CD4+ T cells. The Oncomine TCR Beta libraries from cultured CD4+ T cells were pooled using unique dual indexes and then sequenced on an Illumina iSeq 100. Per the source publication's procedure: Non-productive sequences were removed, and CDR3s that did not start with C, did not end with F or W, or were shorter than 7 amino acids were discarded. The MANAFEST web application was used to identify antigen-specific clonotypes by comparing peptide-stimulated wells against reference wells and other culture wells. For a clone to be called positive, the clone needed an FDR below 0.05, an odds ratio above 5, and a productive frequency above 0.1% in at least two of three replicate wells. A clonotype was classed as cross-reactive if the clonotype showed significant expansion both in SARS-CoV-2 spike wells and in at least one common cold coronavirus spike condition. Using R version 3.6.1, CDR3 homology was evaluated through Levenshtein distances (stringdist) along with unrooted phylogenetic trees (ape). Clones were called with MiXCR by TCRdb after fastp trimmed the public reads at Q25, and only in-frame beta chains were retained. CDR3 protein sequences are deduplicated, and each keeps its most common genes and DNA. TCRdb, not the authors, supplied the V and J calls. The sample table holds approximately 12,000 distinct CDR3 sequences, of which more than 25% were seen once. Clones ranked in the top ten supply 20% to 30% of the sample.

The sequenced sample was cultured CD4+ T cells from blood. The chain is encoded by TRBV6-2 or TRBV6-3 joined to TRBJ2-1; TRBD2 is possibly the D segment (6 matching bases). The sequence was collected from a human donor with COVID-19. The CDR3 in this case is CATRAGGSYNEQFF. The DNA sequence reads TGTGCCACGAGAGCCGGGGGTTCCTACAATGAGCAGTTCTTC.